The present T cell receptor (beta chain) was sequenced within a study of T cells in Graves' hyperthyroidism and ophthalmopathy. Study conclusions and caveats: Ophthalmopathy was told apart from stable hyperthyroidism by a 13 V-J model.

Details on this clonotype: Its specificity is not known.

The source material, RNA transcripts, was used to amplify TCR beta CDR3 regions. The HTBI set primed first-round TCR CDR3 RT-PCR. TCRdb analysed the multiplex PCR reads with MiXCR anew, one entry per CDR3 protein. The sample includes hundreds of thousands of distinct CDR3 sequences, 15% to 20% of them seen just once. CDR3 size: 14 residues. CDR1 and CDR2 from the germline V gene are SGHTA and FQGNSA. The V segment lost 3 bases and the J segment 5 bases; nucleotides outside the gene matches: 5. Sequenced sample: blood. This TCR derives from a woman between 18 and 30 years old with Graves' ophthalmopathy. The chain links TRBV7-2 to TRBJ2-5, with 8 bases that match TRBD2. The CDR3 protein is CASSFSGGRETQYF. The CDR3 DNA follows: TGTGCCAGCAGCTTTTCGGGAGGGCGCGAGACCCAGTACTTC. Using reference TRBV7-2 and TRBJ2-5 for the parts outside the CDR3, the full variable domain is GAGVSQSPSNKVTEKGKDVELRCDPISGHTALYWYRQSLGQGLEFLIYFQGNSAPDKSGLPSDRFSAERTGGSVSTLTIQRTQQEDSAVYLCASSFSGGRETQYFGPGTRLLVL.